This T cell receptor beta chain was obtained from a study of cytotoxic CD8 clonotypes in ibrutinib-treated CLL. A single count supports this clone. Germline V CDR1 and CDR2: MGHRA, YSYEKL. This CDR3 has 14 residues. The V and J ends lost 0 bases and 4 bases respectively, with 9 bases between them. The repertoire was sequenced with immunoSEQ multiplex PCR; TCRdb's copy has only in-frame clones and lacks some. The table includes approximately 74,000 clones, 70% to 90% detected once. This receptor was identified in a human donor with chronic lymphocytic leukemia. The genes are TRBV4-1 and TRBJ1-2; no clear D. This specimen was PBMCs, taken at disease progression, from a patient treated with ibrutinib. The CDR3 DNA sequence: TGCGCCAGCAGCCAAGAGGCCAGAACCTATGGCTACACCTTC. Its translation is CASSQEARTYGYTF.